The 5 T cell receptor beta chains given below trace back to one sample, sequenced in a study of T cells expressing NK-cell markers. TCRdb reprocessed the 5' RACE reads; each CDR3 protein has one entry and no DNA is given. Its listing shows 250,000 to 300,000 distinct CDR3 sequences. Sequencing was done on a sample of blood T cells: a sorted CD56 or NKG2C T cell subset, CD4+ or CD8+ T cells, or bulk PBMC T cells (not recorded which). The receptors originated from a man between 18 and 35 years old in good health.

V is TRBV3-1 and J is TRBJ2-2; the D call from TCRdb, TRBD2, cannot be confirmed without DNA. The CDR3 runs to 17 residues. Germline assignment: CDR1 LGHDT and CDR2 YNNKEL (reference sequence). The CDR3 loop reads CASSPRGRGEDTGELFF.

This chain connects TRBV4-2 to TRBJ1-5; TCRdb's D call of TRBD1 is untestable without DNA. The germline V gene encodes CDR1 LGHNA and CDR2 YNFKEQ. CDR3 size: 15 residues. The CDR3 spells CASSQEYRNNQPQHF.

This chain joins TRBV3-1 and TRBJ2-1. CDR3 size: 15 residues. Germline CDR1 is LGHDT and CDR2 is YNNKEL (reference sequence). CDR3 sequence reads: CASSQADWPYNEQFF.

This chain joins TRBV6-2 or TRBV6-3 and TRBJ2-3; lacking DNA, the TRBD2 call made by TCRdb goes unchecked. This CDR3 has 15 amino acids. In germline, CDR1 is MNHEY, CDR2 SVGEGT. The CDR3 protein is CASSSGLAGVNTQYF.

The rearrangement joins TRBV5-1 to TRBJ2-3. The CDR3 runs 12 residues. Germline V lookup: CDR1 SGHRS, CDR2 YFSETQ. CDR3 loop: CASSPDKDTQYF.